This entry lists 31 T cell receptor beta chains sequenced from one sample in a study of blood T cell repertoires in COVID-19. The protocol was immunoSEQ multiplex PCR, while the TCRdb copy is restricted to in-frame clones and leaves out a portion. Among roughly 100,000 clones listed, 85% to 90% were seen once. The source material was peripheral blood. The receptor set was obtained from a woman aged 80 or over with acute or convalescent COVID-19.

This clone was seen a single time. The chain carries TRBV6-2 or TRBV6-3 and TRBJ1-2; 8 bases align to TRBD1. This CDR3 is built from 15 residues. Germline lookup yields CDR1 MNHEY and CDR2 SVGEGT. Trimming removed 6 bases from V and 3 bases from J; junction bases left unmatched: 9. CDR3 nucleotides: TGTGCCAGCAGCGATGGACAGGGACCCTACTATGGCTACACCTTC. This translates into CASSDGQGPYYGYTF.

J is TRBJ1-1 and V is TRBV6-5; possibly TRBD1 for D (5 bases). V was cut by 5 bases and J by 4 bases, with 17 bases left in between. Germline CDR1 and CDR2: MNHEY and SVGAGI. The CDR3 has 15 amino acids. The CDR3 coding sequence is TGTGCCAGCAGTCCAGGGCCCGTTGGCGGCACTGAAGCTTTCTTT. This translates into CASSPGPVGGTEAFF.

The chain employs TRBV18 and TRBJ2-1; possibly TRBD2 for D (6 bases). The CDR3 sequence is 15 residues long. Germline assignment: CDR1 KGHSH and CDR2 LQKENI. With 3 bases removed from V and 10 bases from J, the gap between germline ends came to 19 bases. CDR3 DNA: TGTGCCAGCTCACCGCAGTCCAGCGGGCTAGGGGAGCAGTTCTTC. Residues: CASSPQSSGLGEQFF. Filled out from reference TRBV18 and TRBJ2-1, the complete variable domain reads NAGVMQNPRHLVRRRGQEARLRCSPMKGHSHVYWYRQLPEEGLKFMVYLQKENIIDESGMPKERFSAEFPKEGPSILRIQQVVRGDSAAYFCASSPQSSGLGEQFFGPGTRLTVL.

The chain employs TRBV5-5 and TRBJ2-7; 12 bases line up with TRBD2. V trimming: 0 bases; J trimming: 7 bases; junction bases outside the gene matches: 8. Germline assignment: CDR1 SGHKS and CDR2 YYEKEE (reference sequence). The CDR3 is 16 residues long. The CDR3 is CASSLGGLAGQGEQYF. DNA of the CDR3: TGTGCCAGCAGCTTGGGGGGACTAGCGGGCCAGGGGGAGCAGTACTTC.

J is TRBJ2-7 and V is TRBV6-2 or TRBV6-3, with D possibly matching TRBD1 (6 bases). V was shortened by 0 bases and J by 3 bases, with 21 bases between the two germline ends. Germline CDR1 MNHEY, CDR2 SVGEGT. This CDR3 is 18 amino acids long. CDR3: CASSYSVTTGKNLYEQYF. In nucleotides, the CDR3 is TGTGCCAGCAGTTACTCCGTGACTACAGGGAAAAACCTCTACGAGCAGTACTTC.

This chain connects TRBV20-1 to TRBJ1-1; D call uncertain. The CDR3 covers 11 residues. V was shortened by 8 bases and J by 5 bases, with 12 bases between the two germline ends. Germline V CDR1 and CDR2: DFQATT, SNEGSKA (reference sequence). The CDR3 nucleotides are TGCAGTACCTATGTCATAACTGAAGCTTTCTTT. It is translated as CSTYVITEAFF.

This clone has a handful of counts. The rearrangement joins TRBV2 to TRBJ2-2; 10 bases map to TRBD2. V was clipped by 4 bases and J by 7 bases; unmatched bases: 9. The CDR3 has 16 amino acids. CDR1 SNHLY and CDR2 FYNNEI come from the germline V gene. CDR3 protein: CASSGRSGGVGGELFF. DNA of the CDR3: TGTGCCAGCAGTGGTCGAAGCGGGGGGGTCGGCGGGGAGCTGTTTTTT.

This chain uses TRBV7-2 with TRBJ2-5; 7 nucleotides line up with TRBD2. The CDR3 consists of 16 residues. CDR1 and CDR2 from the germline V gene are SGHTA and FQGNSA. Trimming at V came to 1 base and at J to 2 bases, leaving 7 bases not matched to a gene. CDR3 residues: CASSLGGGTLQETQYF. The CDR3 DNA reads TGTGCCAGCAGCTTAGGCGGGGGTACCCTACAAGAGACCCAGTACTTC.

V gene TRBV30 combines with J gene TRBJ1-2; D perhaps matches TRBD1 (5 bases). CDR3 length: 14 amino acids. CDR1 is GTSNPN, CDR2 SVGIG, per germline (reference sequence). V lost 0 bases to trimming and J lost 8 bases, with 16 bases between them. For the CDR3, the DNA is TGTGCCTGGAGTGTACACTCAGGGCTCGGAGGCTACACCTTC. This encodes CAWSVHSGLGGYTF.

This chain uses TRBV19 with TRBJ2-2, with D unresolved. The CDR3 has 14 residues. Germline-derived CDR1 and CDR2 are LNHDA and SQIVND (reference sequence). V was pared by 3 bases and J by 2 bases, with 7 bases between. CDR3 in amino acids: CASSIFVNTGELFF. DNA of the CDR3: TGTGCCAGTAGTATCTTTGTTAACACCGGGGAGCTGTTTTTT.

The CDR3, as DNA: TGTGCCAGCAGCTTTGGAGGGGGCGGCTATGGCTACACCTTC. Amino acid sequence: CASSFGGGGYGYTF. This chain links TRBV7-9 with TRBJ1-2, with 7 bases aligning to TRBD1. The V gene's germline CDR1 is SEHNR and CDR2 FQNEAQ (reference sequence). The CDR3 has 14 residues. V lost 3 bases to trimming and J lost 4 bases; unmatched junction nucleotides: 5.

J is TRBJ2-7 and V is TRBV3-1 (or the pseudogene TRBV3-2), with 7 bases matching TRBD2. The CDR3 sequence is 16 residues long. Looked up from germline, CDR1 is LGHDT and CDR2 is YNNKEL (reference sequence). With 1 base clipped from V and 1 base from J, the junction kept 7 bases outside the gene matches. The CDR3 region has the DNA TGTGCCAGCAGCCAAGTGGATAGCGGGTATTCCTACGAGCAGTACTTC. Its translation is CASSQVDSGYSYEQYF.

For the CDR3, the DNA is TGTGCCAGCAATAGCAGGGCCGGGGAGCAGTACTTC. Encoded protein: CASNSRAGEQYF. The J gene is TRBJ2-7, the V gene TRBV6-6; possibly TRBD1 for D (5 bases). The CDR3 runs 12 residues. The germline V gene encodes CDR1 MNHNY and CDR2 SVGAGI (reference sequence). V lost 7 bases to trimming and J lost 7 bases, with 14 bases between them.

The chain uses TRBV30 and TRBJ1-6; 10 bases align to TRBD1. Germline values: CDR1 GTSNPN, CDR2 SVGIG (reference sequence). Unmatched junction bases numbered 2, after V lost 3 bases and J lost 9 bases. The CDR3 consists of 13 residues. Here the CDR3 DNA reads TGTGCCTGGAGGAGGGACAGGGGTTCACCCCTCCACTTT. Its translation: CAWRRDRGSPLHF.

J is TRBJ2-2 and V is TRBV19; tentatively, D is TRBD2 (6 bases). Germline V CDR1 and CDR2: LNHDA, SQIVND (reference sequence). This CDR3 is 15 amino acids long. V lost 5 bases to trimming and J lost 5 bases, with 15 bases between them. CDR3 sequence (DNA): TGTGCCAGTAGTCCACCGGGAGTTAGGACCGGGGAGCTGTTTTTT. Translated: CASSPPGVRTGELFF.

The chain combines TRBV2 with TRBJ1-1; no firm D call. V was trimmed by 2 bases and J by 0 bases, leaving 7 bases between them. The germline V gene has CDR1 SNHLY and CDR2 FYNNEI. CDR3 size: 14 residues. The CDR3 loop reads CASSERVMNTEAFF. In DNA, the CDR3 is TGTGCCAGCAGTGAAAGAGTGATGAACACTGAAGCTTTCTTT.

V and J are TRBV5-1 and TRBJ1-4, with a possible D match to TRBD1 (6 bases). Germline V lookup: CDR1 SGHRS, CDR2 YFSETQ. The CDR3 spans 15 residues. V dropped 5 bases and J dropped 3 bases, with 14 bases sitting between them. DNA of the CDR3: TGCGCCAGCAGTTTTGCAGGGGTTGCTAATGAAAAACTGTTTTTT. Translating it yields CASSFAGVANEKLFF. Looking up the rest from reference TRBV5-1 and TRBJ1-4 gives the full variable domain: KAGVTQTPRYLIKTRGQQVTLSCSPISGHRSVSWYQQTPGQGLQFLFEYFSETQRNKGNFPGRFSGRQFSNSRSEMNVSTLELGDSALYLCASSFAGVANEKLFFGSGTQLSVL.

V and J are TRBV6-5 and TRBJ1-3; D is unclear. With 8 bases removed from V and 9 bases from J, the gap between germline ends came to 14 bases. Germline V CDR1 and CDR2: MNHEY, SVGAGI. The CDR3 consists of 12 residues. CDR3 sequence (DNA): TGTGCCAGCGGCGGGCCCCCAGTCACCATATATTTT. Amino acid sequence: CASGGPPVTIYF.

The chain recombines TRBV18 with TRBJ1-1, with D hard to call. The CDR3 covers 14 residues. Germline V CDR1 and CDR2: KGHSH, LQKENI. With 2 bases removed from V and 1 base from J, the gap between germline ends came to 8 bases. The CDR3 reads CASSPTSGNTEAFF. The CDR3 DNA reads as TGTGCCAGCTCACCAACCTCAGGGAACACTGAAGCTTTCTTT. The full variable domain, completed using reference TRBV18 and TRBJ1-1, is NAGVMQNPRHLVRRRGQEARLRCSPMKGHSHVYWYRQLPEEGLKFMVYLQKENIIDESGMPKERFSAEFPKEGPSILRIQQVVRGDSAAYFCASSPTSGNTEAFFGQGTRLTVV.

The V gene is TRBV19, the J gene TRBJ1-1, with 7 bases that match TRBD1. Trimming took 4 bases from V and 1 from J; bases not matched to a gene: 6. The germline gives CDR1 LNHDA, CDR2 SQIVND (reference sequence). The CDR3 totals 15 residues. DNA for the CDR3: TGTGCCAGTAGTACGACAGGGTTTGGGAACACTGAAGCTTTCTTT. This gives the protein CASSTTGFGNTEAFF.

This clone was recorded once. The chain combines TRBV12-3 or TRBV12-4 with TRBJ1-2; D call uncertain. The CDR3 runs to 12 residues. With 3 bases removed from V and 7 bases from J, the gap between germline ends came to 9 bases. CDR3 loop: CASSLEFGGYTF. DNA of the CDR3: TGTGCCAGCAGTTTGGAGTTTGGTGGCTACACCTTC.

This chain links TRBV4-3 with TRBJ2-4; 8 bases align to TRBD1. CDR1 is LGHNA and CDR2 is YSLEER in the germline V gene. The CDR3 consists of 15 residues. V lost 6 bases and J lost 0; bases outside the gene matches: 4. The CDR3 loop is CASSPTGVAKNIQYF. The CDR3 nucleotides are TGCGCCAGCAGTCCGACAGGGGTAGCCAAAAACATTCAGTACTTC.

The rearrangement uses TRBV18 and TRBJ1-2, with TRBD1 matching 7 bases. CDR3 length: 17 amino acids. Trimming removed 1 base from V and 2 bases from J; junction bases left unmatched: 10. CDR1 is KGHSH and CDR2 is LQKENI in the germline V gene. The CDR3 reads CASSPLTGAQINYGYTF. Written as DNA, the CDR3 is TGTGCCAGCTCACCACTTACAGGGGCCCAAATCAACTATGGCTACACCTTC.

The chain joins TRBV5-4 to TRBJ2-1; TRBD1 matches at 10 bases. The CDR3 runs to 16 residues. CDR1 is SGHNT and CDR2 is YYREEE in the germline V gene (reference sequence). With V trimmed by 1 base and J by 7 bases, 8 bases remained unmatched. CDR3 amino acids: CASSLLDRGVKNEQFF. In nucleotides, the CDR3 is TGTGCCAGCAGCTTGTTGGACAGGGGGGTAAAAAATGAGCAGTTCTTC. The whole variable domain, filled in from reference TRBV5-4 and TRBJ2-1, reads ETGVTQSPTHLIKTRGQQVTLRCSSQSGHNTVSWYQQALGQGPQFIFQYYREEENGRGNFPPRFSGLQFPNYSSELNVNALELDDSALYLCASSLLDRGVKNEQFFGPGTRLTVL.

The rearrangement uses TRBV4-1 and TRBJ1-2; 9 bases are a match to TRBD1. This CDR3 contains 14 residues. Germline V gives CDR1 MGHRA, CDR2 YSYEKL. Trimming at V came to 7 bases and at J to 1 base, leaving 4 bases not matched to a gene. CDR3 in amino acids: CASKRTGVNYGYTF. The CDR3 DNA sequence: TGCGCCAGCAAACGGACAGGGGTTAACTATGGCTACACCTTC.

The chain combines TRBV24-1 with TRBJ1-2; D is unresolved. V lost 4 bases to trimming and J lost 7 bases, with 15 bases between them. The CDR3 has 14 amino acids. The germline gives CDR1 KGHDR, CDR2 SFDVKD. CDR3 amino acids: CATSDPSVSGGYTF. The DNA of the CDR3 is TGTGCCACCAGTGACCCGTCGGTTTCGGGTGGCTACACCTTC.

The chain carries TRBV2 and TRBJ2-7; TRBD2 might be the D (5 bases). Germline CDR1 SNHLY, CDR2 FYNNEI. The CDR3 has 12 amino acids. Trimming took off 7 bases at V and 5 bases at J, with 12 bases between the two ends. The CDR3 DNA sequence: TGTGCCAGCACCCCGGGGTTTAACGAGCAGTACTTC. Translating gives CASTPGFNEQYF.

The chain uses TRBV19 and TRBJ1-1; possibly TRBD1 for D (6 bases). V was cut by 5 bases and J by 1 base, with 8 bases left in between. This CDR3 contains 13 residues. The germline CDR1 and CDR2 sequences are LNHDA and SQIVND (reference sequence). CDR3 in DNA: TGTGCCAGTAGTTCAGGGGCGAACACTGAAGCTTTCTTT. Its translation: CASSSGANTEAFF.

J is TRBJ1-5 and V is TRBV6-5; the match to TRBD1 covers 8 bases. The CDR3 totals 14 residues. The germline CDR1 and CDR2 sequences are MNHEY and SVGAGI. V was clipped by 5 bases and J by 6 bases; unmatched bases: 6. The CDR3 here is CASSQGAWVQPQHF. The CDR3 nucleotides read TGTGCCAGCAGTCAGGGGGCTTGGGTTCAGCCCCAGCATTTT.

For the CDR3, the DNA is TGTGCCAGCAGCGGGGGCGTGACGGTCTCTGGAAACACCATATATTTT. Translated: CASSGGVTVSGNTIYF. This sequence joins TRBV9 and TRBJ1-3; the D gene is possibly TRBD1 (5 bases). Looked up from germline, CDR1 is SGDLS and CDR2 is YYNGEE. This CDR3 has 16 amino acids. The V end lost 3 bases, the J end lost 0 bases, and 13 bases lay between the germline ends.

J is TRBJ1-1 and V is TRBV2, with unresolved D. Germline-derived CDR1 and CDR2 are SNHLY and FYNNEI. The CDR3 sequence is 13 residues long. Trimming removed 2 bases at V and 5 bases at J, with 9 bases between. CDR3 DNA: TGTGCCAGCAGTGAAACAGCAGAAACTGAAGCTTTCTTT. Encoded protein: CASSETAETEAFF. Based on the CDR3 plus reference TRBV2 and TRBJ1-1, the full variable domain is EPEVTQTPSHQVTQMGQEVILRCVPISNHLYFYWYRQILGQKVEFLVSFYNNEISEKSEIFDDQFSVERPDGSNFTLKIRSTKLEDSAMYFCASSETAETEAFFGQGTRLTVV.